The subject of this entry is one T cell receptor beta chain. The CDR3 length is 15 residues. CDR1 and CDR2 (germline): SGDLS, YYNGEE. Losses at the gene ends were 2 bases for V and 5 bases for J; bases not matched to a gene: 4. These data originate in a study of blood T cell repertoires in COVID-19. Overall study: Acute and convalescent COVID-19 samples came from the United States, Italy and Spain.

Per the authors' pipeline: Amplifying reference gene primers gave estimates of nucleated cell counts. Libraries were prepared by immunoSEQ multiplex PCR; TCRdb keeps only in-frame clonotypes and omits some of them. V, J and clone size derive from that table, while D and trimming were established from the DNA sequence. The sample has 200,000 to 300,000 clones, more than 80% seen once. The rearrangement joins TRBV9 to TRBJ1-4, with TRBD1 identical over 9 bases. The receptor's source is an elderly woman with COVID-19, enrolled during active disease. Material for sequencing was peripheral blood. CDR3 in amino acids: CASSVSGQGNEKLFF. For the CDR3, the DNA is TGTGCCAGCAGCGTCTCCGGACAGGGGAATGAAAAACTGTTTTTT.